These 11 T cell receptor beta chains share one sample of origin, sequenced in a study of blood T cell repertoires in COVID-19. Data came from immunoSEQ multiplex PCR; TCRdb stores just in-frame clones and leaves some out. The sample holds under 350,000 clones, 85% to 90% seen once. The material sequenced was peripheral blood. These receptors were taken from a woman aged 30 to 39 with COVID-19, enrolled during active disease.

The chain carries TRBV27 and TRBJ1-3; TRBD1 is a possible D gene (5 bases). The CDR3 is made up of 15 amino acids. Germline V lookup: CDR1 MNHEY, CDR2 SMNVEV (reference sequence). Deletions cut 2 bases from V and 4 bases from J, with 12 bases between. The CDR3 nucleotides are TGTGCCAGCAGTTTAGTTGGGGGAGGAGGAAACACCATATATTTT. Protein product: CASSLVGGGGNTIYF.

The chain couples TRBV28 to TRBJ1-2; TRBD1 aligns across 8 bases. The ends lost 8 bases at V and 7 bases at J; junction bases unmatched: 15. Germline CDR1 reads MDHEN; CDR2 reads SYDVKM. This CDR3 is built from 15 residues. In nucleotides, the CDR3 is TGTGCCAGCGCCCAAACTTCGACAGGGGTTCGTGGCTACACCTTC. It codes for CASAQTSTGVRGYTF.

The CDR3 region has the DNA TGCGCCAGCAGTGAGTCGGACAGAAATCAGCCCCAGCATTTT. Residues: CASSESDRNQPQHF. The V gene is TRBV10-2, the J gene TRBJ1-5; TRBD1 is a possible D gene (6 bases). There are 14 residues in the CDR3. Germline V gene data show CDR1 as WSHSY and CDR2 as SAAADI. V lost 0 bases and J lost 4, with 7 bases in between.

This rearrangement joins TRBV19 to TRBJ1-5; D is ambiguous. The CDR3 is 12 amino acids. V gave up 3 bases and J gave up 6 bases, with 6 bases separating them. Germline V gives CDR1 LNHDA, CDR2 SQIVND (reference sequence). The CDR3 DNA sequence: TGTGCCAGTAGTATCTTCGGTCAGCCCCAGCATTTT. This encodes CASSIFGQPQHF.

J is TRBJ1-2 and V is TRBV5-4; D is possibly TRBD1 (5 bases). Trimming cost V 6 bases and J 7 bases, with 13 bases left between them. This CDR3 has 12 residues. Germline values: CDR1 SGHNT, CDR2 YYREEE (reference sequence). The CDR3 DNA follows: TGTGCCAGCAATAGCGGGACGGGTGGCTACACCTTC. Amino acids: CASNSGTGGYTF.

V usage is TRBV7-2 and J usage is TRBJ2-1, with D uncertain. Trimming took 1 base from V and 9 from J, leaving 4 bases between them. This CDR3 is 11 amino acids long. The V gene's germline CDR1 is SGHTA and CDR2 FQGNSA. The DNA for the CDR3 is TGTGCCAGCAGCTTAGTCTTTGAGCAGTTCTTC. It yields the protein CASSLVFEQFF.

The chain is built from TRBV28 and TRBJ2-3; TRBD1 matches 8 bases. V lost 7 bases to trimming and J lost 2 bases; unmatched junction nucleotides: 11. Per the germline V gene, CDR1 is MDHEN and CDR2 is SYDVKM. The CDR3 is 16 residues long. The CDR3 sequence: CASTSRTGWPTDTQYF. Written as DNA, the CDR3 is TGTGCCAGCACCTCCCGGACAGGGTGGCCCACAGATACGCAGTATTTT.

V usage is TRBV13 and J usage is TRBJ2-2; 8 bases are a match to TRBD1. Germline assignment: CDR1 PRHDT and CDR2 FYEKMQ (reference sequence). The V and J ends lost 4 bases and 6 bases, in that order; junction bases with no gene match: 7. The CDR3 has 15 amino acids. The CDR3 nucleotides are TGTGCCAGCAGCTCCGGACAGGGTGGTTCCGGGGAGCTGTTTTTT. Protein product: CASSSGQGGSGELFF.

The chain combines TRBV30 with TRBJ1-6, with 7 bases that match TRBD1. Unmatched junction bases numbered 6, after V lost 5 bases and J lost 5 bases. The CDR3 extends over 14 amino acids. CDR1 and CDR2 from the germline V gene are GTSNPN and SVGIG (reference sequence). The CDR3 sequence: CAWARQGNNSPLHF. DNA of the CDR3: TGTGCCTGGGCTCGACAGGGTAATAATTCACCCCTCCACTTT.

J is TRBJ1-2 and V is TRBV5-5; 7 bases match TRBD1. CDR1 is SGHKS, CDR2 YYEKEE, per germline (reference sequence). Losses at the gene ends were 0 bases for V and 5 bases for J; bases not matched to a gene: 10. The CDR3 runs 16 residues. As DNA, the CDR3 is TGTGCCAGCAGCTTGGCACCCCGGGACAGACCTTATGGCTACACCTTC. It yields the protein CASSLAPRDRPYGYTF.

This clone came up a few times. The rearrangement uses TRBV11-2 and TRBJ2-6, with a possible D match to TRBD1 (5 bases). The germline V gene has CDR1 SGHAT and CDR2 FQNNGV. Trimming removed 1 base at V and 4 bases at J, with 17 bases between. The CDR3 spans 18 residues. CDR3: CASSLGGRQYSGANVLTF. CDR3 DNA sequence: TGTGCCAGCAGCTTAGGGGGCCGTCAGTATTCCGGGGCCAACGTCCTGACTTTC.